The 2 T cell receptor beta chains below all came from one sample that was sequenced in a study of monozygotic twins with inflammatory bowel disease (dated by TCRdb to between 2019 and 2020). Library preparation used 5' RACE. Sequencing instrument: Illumina HiSeq 2500. TCRdb reprocessed the sequencing reads and holds a single record per CDR3 protein sequence, with no DNA. This sample's table contains about 160,000 distinct CDR3 sequences. The ten most abundant clones make up about 2.7% of the sample. The sample was blood. The source is a human donor with ulcerative colitis or Crohn's disease, or a healthy co-twin of an affected twin (not recorded which).

The chain has TRBV28 and TRBJ2-1; TCRdb designates TRBD2, a call that cannot be tested without DNA. This CDR3 has 19 amino acids. Germline CDR1 MDHEN, CDR2 SYDVKM. CDR3 loop: CASYGGIAGGPGSYNEQFF. The variable domain in full, completed from reference TRBV28 and TRBJ2-1, reads DVKVTQSSRYLVKRTGEKVFLECVQDMDHENMFWYRQDPGLGLRLIYFSYDVKMKEKGDIPEGYSVSREKKERFSLILESASTNQTSMYLCASYGGIAGGPGSYNEQFFGPGTRLTVL.

The V call is TRBV6-2 or TRBV6-3, the J call TRBJ2-3. Germline V gene data show CDR1 as MNHEY and CDR2 as SVGEGT. This CDR3 has 16 amino acids. The CDR3 sequence: CASSYVGVRRPDTQYF.